The entry below describes one T cell receptor (beta chain). Clones were sequenced by immunoSEQ multiplex PCR, and TCRdb holds only the in-frame ones, with some missing. Of approximately 44,000 clones in the sample, 85% to 90% were seen once. The CDR3 runs 16 residues. Germline values: CDR1 SGHRS, CDR2 YFSETQ. With 1 base removed from V and 0 bases from J, the gap between germline ends came to 11 bases. This entry comes from a study of T cell changes during pregnancy in multiple sclerosis. This TCR derives from a female donor with multiple sclerosis, enrolled in a pregnancy study. The material sequenced was CD4+ T cells from peripheral blood mononuclear cells, taken in the first trimester of pregnancy. The chain employs TRBV5-1 and TRBJ1-3; D perhaps matches TRBD1 (6 bases). Here the CDR3 reads CASSLLQGNSGNTIYF. The CDR3 DNA reads TGCGCCAGCAGCTTGCTCCAGGGGAACTCTGGAAACACCATATATTTT.